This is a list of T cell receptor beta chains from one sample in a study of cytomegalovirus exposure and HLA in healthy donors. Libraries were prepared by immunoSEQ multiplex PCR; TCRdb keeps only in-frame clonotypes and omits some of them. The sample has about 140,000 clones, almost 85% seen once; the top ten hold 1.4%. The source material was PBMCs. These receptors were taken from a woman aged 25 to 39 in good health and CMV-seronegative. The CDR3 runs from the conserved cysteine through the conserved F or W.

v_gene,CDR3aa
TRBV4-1,CASSQDRRGLGTGELFF
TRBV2,CASRQSGTPYGEQFF
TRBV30,CAWSLGYYEQYF
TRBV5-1,CASSLSGGSGNTIYF
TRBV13,CASSPKGAPEQFF
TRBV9,CASSVGGGSYNEQFF
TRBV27,CASRPGQSTYEQYF
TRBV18,CASTQRQPRYQSNGYTF
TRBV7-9,CASSPPSGSPYEQYF
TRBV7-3,CASSLKGHQETQYF
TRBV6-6,CAIDRGVSGYTF
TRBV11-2,CASSPSGQGVVVNYGYTF
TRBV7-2,CASSAANYGYTF
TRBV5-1,CASSLTGTGELFF
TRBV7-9,CASSSTSGGNYEQYF
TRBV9,CASSPSGTSTQYF
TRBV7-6,CASSLGGQYSYNSPLHF
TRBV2,CASSENTKGTEAFF
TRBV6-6,CASSPGLAVQETQYF
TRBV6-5,CASSLGQGVLNTEAFF
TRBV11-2,CASSLQGANTIYF
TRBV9,CASGLASTDTQYF
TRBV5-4,CASSLGRGRHYGYTF
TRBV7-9,CASSSGTGGSGANVLTF
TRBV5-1,CASSLVSNNEQFF
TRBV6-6,CASKERGHTGELFF
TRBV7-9,CASSHSGKWANEQFF
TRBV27,CASSLRSGGLNTDTQYF
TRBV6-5,CASSGRGGNSPLHF
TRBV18,CASSASRDMGGYTF
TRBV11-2,CASRGRVPYNEQFF
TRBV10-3,CAISAGRDADTQYF
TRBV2,CASTTGASQPQHF
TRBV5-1,CASGTDYGYTF
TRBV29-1,CSVQTGGNTEAFF
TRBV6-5,CASSYDFGGSYEQYF
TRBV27,CASRTGGYGYTF
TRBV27,CASSPFPGQGAYNEQFF
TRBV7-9,CASSANSGDGYTF
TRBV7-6,CASSLRLLGQGSVTEAFF
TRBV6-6,CASRRTENSYNEQFF
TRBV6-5,CAVQLMGGYTF
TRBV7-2,CASGGYNSPLHF
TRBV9,CASSTRDSYGYTF
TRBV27,CASSQQGDGELFF
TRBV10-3,CATQTVPPYEQYF
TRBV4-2,CASSQGQGENQPQHF
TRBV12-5,CASGPLGGVEQYF
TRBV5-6,CASSLVGPGTEAFF
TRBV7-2,CASSSSTGRSGNTIYF
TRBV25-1,CASSEGGGGEAFF
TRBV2,CASSGQGVNTGELFF
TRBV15,CATSNGPTGDTQYF
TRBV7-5,CAPGTGPQPLHF
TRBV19,CASSQGSTGELFF